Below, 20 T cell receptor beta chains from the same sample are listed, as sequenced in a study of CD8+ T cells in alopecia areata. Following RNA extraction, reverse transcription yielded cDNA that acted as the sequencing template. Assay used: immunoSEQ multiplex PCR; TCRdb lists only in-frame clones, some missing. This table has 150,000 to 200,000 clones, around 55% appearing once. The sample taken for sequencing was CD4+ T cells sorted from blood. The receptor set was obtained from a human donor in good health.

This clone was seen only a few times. CDR3 region: CASSPMGGSSGANVLTF. CDR3 sequence (DNA): TGTGCCAGCTCACCAATGGGCGGAAGCTCTGGGGCCAACGTCCTGACTTTC. This chain connects TRBV18 to TRBJ2-6, with D unclear. From germline, CDR1 is KGHSH and CDR2 LQKENI. This CDR3 spans 17 amino acids. The ends were cut back, 2 bases at V and 0 bases at J, with 11 bases in the middle.

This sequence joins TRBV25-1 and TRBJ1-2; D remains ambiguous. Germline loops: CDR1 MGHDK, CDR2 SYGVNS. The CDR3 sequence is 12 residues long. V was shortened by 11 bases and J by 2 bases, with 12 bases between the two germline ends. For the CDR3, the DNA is TGTGCCCACGGAGTGGGAAACTATGGCTACACCTTC. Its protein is CAHGVGNYGYTF.

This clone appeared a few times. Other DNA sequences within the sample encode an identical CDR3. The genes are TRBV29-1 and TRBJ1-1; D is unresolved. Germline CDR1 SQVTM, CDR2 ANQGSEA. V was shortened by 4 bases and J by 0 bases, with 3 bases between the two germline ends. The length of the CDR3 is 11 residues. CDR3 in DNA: TGCAGCGTTGTTGTGAACACTGAAGCTTTCTTT. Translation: CSVVVNTEAFF.

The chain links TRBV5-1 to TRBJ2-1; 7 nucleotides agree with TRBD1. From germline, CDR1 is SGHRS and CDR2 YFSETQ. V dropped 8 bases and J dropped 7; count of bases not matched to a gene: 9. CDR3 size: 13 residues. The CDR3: CASAGTDKNEQFF. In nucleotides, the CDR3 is TGCGCCAGTGCCGGGACAGACAAGAATGAGCAGTTCTTC.

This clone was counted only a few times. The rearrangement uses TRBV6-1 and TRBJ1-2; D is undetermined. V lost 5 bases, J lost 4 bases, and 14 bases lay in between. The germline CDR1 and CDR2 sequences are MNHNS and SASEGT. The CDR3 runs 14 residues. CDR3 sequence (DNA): TGTGCCAGCAGTCCCCGAGAAGGGTCCTATGGCTACACCTTC. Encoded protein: CASSPREGSYGYTF.

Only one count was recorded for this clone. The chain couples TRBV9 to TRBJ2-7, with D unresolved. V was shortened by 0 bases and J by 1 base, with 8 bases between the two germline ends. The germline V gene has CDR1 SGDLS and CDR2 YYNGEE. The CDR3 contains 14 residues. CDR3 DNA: TGTGCCAGCAGCGTAGGTTCTAATTCCTACGAGCAGTACTTC. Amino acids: CASSVGSNSYEQYF.

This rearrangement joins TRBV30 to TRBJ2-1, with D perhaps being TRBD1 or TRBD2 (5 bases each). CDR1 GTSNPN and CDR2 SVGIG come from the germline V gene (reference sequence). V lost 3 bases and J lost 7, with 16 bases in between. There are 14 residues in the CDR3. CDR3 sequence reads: CAWRIQAGKNEQFF. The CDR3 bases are TGTGCCTGGAGAATACAGGCCGGGAAGAATGAGCAGTTCTTC.

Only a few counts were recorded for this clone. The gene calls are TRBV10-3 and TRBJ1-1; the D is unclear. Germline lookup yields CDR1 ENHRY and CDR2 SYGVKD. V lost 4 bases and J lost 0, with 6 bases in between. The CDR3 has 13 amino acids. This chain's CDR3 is CAISVQLNTEAFF. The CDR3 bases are TGTGCCATCAGTGTACAGTTGAACACTGAAGCTTTCTTT.

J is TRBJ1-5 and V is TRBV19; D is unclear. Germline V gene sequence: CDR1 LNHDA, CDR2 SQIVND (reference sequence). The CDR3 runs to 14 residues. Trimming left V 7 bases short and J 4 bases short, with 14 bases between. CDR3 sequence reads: CASKLKLGNQPQHF. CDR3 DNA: TGTGCCAGTAAACTTAAACTGGGGAATCAGCCCCAGCATTTT.

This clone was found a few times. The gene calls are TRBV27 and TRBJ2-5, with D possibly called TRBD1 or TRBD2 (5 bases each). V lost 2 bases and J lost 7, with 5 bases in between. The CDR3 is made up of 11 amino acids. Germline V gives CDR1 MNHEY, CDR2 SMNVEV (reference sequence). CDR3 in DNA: TGTGCCAGCAGTTTAGGGGGGACCCAGTACTTC. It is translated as CASSLGGTQYF.

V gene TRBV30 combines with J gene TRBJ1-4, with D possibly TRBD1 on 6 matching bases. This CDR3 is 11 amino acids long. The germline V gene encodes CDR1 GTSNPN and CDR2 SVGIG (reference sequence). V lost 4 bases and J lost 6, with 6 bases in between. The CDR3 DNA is TGTGCCTGGAAGGGGGATGAAAAACTGTTTTTT. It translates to CAWKGDEKLFF.

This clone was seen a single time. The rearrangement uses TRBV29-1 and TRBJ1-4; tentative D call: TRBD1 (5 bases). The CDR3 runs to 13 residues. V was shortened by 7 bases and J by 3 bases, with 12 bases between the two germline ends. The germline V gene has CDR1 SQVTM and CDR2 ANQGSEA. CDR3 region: CSARWGSNEKLFF. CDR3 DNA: TGCAGCGCCCGATGGGGGTCTAATGAAAAACTGTTTTTT.

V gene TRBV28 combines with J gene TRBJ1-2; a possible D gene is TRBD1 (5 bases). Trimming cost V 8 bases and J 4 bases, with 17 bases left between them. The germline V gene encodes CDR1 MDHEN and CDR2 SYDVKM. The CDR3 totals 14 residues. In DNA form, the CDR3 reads TGTGCCAGCGCCAAACGGGAGAGGGGCTATGGCTACACCTTC. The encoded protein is CASAKRERGYGYTF.

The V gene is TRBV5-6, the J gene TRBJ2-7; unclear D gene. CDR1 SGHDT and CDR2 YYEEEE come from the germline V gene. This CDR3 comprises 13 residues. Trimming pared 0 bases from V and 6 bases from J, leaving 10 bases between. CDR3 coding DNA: TGTGCCAGCAGCTTGGCCGGCGTCCGCGAGCAGTACTTC. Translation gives CASSLAGVREQYF.

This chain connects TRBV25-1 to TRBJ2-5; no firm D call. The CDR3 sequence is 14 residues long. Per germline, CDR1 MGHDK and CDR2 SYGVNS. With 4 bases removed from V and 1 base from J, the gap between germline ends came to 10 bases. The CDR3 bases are TGTGCCAGCAGTGGGGCCCGTCTCCAAGAGACCCAGTACTTC. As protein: CASSGARLQETQYF.

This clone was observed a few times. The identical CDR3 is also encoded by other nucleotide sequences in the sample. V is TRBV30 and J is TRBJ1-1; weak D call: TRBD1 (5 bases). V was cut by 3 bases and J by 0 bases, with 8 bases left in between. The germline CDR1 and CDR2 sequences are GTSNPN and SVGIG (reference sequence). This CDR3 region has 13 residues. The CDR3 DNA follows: TGTGCCTGGAGGACAGCCTTGAACACTGAAGCTTTCTTT. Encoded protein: CAWRTALNTEAFF.

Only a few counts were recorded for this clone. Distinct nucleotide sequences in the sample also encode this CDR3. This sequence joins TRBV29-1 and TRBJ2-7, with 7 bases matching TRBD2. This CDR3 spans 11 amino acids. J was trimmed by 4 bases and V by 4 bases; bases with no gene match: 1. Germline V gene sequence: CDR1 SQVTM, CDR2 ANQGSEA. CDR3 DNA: TGCAGCGTTGGCGGGAGTTACGAGCAGTACTTC. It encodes CSVGGSYEQYF.

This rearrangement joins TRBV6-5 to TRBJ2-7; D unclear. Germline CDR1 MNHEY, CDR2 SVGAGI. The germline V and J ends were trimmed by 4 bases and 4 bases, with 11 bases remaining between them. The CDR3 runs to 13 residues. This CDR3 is CASSLSTGYEQYF. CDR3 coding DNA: TGTGCCAGCAGTTTATCGACCGGTTACGAGCAGTACTTC.

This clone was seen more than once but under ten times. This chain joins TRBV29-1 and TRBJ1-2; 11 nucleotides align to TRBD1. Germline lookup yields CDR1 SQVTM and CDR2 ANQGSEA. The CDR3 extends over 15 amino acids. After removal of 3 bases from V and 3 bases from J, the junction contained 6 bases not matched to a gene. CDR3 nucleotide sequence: TGCAGCGTTGAGGGAGGACAGGGGGCAGACTATGGCTACACCTTC. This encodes CSVEGGQGADYGYTF.

As DNA, the CDR3 is TGCGCCAGCAGTGCCGCCGGCGACCAGCAGTACTTC. It yields the protein CASSAAGDQQYF. The chain couples TRBV10-2 to TRBJ2-7; D is unresolved. V shed 4 bases and J shed 8 bases, with 12 bases lying between them. The CDR3 is 12 amino acids. Germline V lookup: CDR1 WSHSY, CDR2 SAAADI.